A single sample gave rise to the 25 T cell receptor beta chains below, sequenced in a study of shared clonotypes between healthy human individuals. Sequencing was performed with immunoSEQ multiplex PCR; in TCRdb, only in-frame clones are kept and a portion is missing. The sample lists around 1,000,000 clones, approximately 80% occurring once. The specimen sequenced was memory CD4+ T cells from PBMCs. The subset was: CD45RA-negative fraction. The receptors here all came from a man aged 18 to 30 in good health. Some clones in this sample may be carry-over from other donors' samples.

The V gene is TRBV7-2, the J gene TRBJ2-1; D possibly corresponds to TRBD2 (5 bases). CDR3 length: 15 residues. Germline V gene data show CDR1 as SGHTA and CDR2 as FQGNSA. Trimming shortened V by 3 bases and J by 1 base, and 10 bases separated the two germline ends. CDR3 DNA: TGTGCCAGCAGCTTGAGGGTCCGGTCCTACAATGAGCAGTTCTTC. It encodes CASSLRVRSYNEQFF.

The gene calls are TRBV27 and TRBJ2-5, with 8 bases identical to TRBD2. The J call may be faulty, since TRBJ2-7 better matches the DNA end. Per germline, CDR1 MNHEY and CDR2 SMNVEV (reference sequence). The CDR3 loop spans 16 amino acids. CDR3 bases: TGTGCCAGCAGTTTATCTCCCGGACTAGCAACCTACGAGCAGTACTTC. This translates into CASSLSPGLATYEQYF.

There are a few counts of this clone. The chain combines TRBV28 with TRBJ1-5; D is undetermined. V dropped 7 bases and J dropped 3 bases, with 4 bases sitting between them. The CDR3 totals 11 residues. The germline CDR1 and CDR2 sequences are MDHEN and SYDVKM. The DNA of the CDR3 is TGTGCCAGCAATAACAATCAGCCCCAGCATTTT. Protein product: CASNNNQPQHF.

In its sample, this clone was seen a few times. A junction boundary mismatches the germline segment, possibly from a read error. CDR3 DNA: TGTGCCAGCAGCCAAGATAGTGGACAACCGTCCTTC. Amino acid sequence: CASSQDSGQPSF. V gene TRBV4-2 combines with J gene TRBJ1-2; D is possibly TRBD1 (5 bases). The CDR3 consists of 12 residues. Looked up from germline, CDR1 is LGHNA and CDR2 is YNFKEQ.

The rearrangement links TRBV29-1 to TRBJ2-7; weak D call: TRBD1 (6 bases). This CDR3 is 13 amino acids long. The V end lost 3 bases, the J end lost 5 bases, and 14 bases lay between the germline ends. The germline CDR1 and CDR2 sequences are SQVTM and ANQGSEA. The CDR3 DNA reads TGCAGCGTTGACGGAGCCAGGGGCGACGAGCAGTACTTC. Protein: CSVDGARGDEQYF.

V usage is TRBV7-3 and J usage is TRBJ2-3; no clear D gene. CDR1 is SGHTA, CDR2 FQGTGA, per germline. V lost 4 bases and J 2 bases, leaving 7 bases between the germline ends. The CDR3 is 13 residues long. The CDR3 nucleotides read TGTGCCAGCAGCTCAAGGAACACAGATACGCAGTATTTT. Its translation: CASSSRNTDTQYF.

This chain uses TRBV9 with TRBJ1-4, with 9 bases identical to TRBD1. The CDR3 sequence is 15 residues long. From germline, CDR1 is SGDLS and CDR2 YYNGEE. J lost 8 bases, V lost 4 bases, and 9 bases had no gene match. CDR3 in DNA: TGTGCCAGCAGCTCGCAGACAGGGGGAGGCGAAAAACTGTTTTTT. Protein product: CASSSQTGGGEKLFF.

The rearrangement uses TRBV7-9 and TRBJ2-3, with a possible D match to TRBD1 (5 bases). V gave up 5 bases and J gave up 1 base, with 19 bases separating them. The CDR3 is made up of 17 amino acids. The V gene's germline CDR1 is SEHNR and CDR2 FQNEAQ (reference sequence). The CDR3 sequence: CASSPTRAGHRTDTQYF. CDR3 nucleotides: TGTGCCAGCAGCCCCACTCGAGCAGGGCACCGCACAGATACGCAGTATTTT.

CDR3 DNA sequence: TGTGCCAGCAGTAGATTTTACGAGCAGTACTTC. It encodes CASSRFYEQYF. This rearrangement joins TRBV28 to TRBJ2-7; the D is unclear. The ends were cut back, 5 bases at V and 4 bases at J, with 6 bases in the middle. There are 11 residues in the CDR3. CDR1 is MDHEN and CDR2 is SYDVKM in the germline V gene.

This sequence joins TRBV28 and TRBJ2-4; D uncertain. Between the trimmed V and J ends, which lost 5 bases and 0 bases, there was a span of 14 bases. Looked up from germline, CDR1 is MDHEN and CDR2 is SYDVKM. This CDR3 is 16 amino acids long. In nucleotides, the CDR3 is TGTGCCAGCAGTCTAGACACCCTTATAGCCAAAAACATTCAGTACTTC. It codes for CASSLDTLIAKNIQYF.

In nucleotides, the CDR3 is TGTGCCAGCAGACCAGGGGGTACCTATGGCTACACCTTC. The encoded protein is CASRPGGTYGYTF. The rearrangement links TRBV5-8 to TRBJ1-2, with 7 bases lining up with TRBD1. The V gene's germline CDR1 is SGHTS and CDR2 YDEGEE. Trimming took 5 bases from V and 4 from J; bases not matched to a gene: 5. This CDR3 has 13 residues. Full variable domain (outside the CDR3, taken from reference TRBV5-8 and TRBJ1-2): EAGVTQSPTHLIKTRGQQATLRCSPISGHTSVYWYQQALGLGLQFLLWYDEGEERNRGNFPPRFSGRQFPNYSSELNVNALELEDSALYLCASRPGGTYGYTFGSGTRLTVV.

The chain employs TRBV19 and TRBJ2-7; 7 bases are shared with TRBD1. The CDR3 consists of 16 residues. The trim removed 4 bases at V and 0 bases at J, leaving 9 bases unmatched. Looked up from germline, CDR1 is LNHDA and CDR2 is SQIVND (reference sequence). The CDR3 region has the DNA TGTGCCAGTAGTACCCGACCGGGACAGCCCTCCTACGAGCAGTACTTC. Protein sequence: CASSTRPGQPSYEQYF.

This clone was detected only a few times. This chain connects TRBV7-3 to TRBJ1-1; 8 bases line up with TRBD1. With V trimmed by 6 bases and J by 7 bases, 4 bases remained unmatched. The germline V gene has CDR1 SGHTA and CDR2 FQGTGA. CDR3 length: 12 amino acids. The DNA of the CDR3 is TGTGCCAGCAGACAGGGGGATAGTGAAGCTTTCTTT. Its translation is CASRQGDSEAFF.

This clone was detected once. This rearrangement joins TRBV5-1 to TRBJ2-2; 11 bases line up with TRBD1. Germline CDR1 and CDR2: SGHRS and YFSETQ. This CDR3 spans 15 amino acids. The V segment lost 3 bases and the J segment 5 bases; nucleotides outside the gene matches: 3. In DNA, the CDR3 is TGCGCCAGCAGCTCGGGACAGGGGGTGACCGGGGAGCTGTTTTTT. Amino acid sequence: CASSSGQGVTGELFF.

This clone was seen only once. The rearrangement joins TRBV28 to TRBJ2-7; 10 bases fit TRBD1. The CDR3 has 15 amino acids. Trimming removed 7 bases from V and 1 base from J; junction bases left unmatched: 7. Germline V CDR1 and CDR2: MDHEN, SYDVKM. The CDR3 sequence is CASTATGGYSYEQYF. The CDR3 DNA reads TGTGCCAGCACCGCGACAGGGGGCTATTCCTACGAGCAGTACTTC.

V usage is TRBV9 and J usage is TRBJ1-1; no definite D call. V was shortened by 6 bases and J by 7 bases, with 13 bases between the two germline ends. This CDR3 comprises 12 residues. CDR1 and CDR2 (germline): SGDLS, YYNGEE. The CDR3 spells CASTSMGNEAFF. The CDR3 DNA is TGTGCCAGCACCAGCATGGGGAATGAAGCTTTCTTT.

In regard to this clone: Other nucleotide sequences in the sample specify the same CDR3. The V call is TRBV19, the J call TRBJ1-5; D not resolved. The CDR3 contains 13 residues. Germline V gene data show CDR1 as LNHDA and CDR2 as SQIVND (reference sequence). Trimming cost V 5 bases and J 4 bases, with 9 bases left between them. The CDR3 DNA is TGTGCCAGTAGTGTGGACCGAAATCAGCCCCAGCATTTT. It specifies CASSVDRNQPQHF.

V and J are TRBV11-3 and TRBJ2-1; D possibly corresponds to TRBD2 (6 bases). With 5 bases removed from V and 8 bases from J, the gap between germline ends came to 16 bases. Germline CDR1 is SGHNT and CDR2 is YENEEA. CDR3 size: 14 residues. CDR3 coding DNA: TGTGCCAGCAGCCGCCGGGACTTAGTATATGAGCAGTTCTTC. This sequence encodes CASSRRDLVYEQFF.

This clone occurred once. The gene calls are TRBV7-2 and TRBJ1-2, with D possibly TRBD1 on 6 matching bases. Trimming stripped 5 bases from V and 7 bases from J, with 20 bases between. CDR1 and CDR2 from the germline V gene are SGHTA and FQGNSA. The CDR3 loop spans 15 amino acids. DNA of the CDR3: TGTGCCAGCAGCCCATATGAACGTGGGGGCGGTGGCTACACCTTC. This codes for CASSPYERGGGGYTF.

The J gene is TRBJ1-5, the V gene TRBV18; 9 bases agree with TRBD1. The CDR3 is made up of 15 amino acids. CDR1 is KGHSH and CDR2 is LQKENI in the germline V gene. Trimming removed 0 bases from V and 4 bases from J; junction bases left unmatched: 1. The CDR3 protein is CASSPPGQGNQPQHF. CDR3 sequence (DNA): TGTGCCAGCTCACCACCGGGACAGGGTAATCAGCCCCAGCATTTT.

The V and J genes are TRBV29-1 and TRBJ2-1, with 9 bases that match TRBD2. The CDR3 has 14 amino acids. Germline V gene lookup returns CDR1 SQVTM and CDR2 ANQGSEA. J lost 8 bases, V lost 7 bases, and 12 bases had no gene match. CDR3 DNA: TGCAGCGCCTGGGGCGGGAGGGCCATCGATGAGCAGTTCTTC. Translation: CSAWGGRAIDEQFF.

The count of this clone is one. The J gene is TRBJ1-4, the V gene TRBV28; TRBD1 might be the D (5 bases). The germline V gene has CDR1 MDHEN and CDR2 SYDVKM. The CDR3 totals 14 residues. V was clipped by 3 bases and J by 3 bases, with 8 bases between them. The CDR3 DNA follows: TGTGCCAGCAGTTTGGGGGGGGCTAATGAAAAACTGTTTTTT. Translated: CASSLGGANEKLFF.

The genes are TRBV6-5 and TRBJ2-4; 10 bases align to TRBD1. The J segment lost 6 bases and the V segment lost 4 bases, leaving 9 bases of the junction unmatched. Germline V CDR1 and CDR2: MNHEY, SVGAGI. This CDR3 comprises 16 residues. The CDR3 sequence is CASSSRTGGAGNIQYF. The CDR3, as DNA: TGTGCCAGCAGTTCCCGGACAGGGGGGGCGGGAAACATTCAGTACTTC.

This chain connects TRBV5-4 to TRBJ1-1, with unresolved D. Germline V gene lookup returns CDR1 SGHNT and CDR2 YYREEE (reference sequence). V gave up 1 base and J gave up 7 bases, with 5 bases separating them. The length of the CDR3 is 11 residues. For the CDR3, the DNA is TGTGCCAGCAGCTTGCGGTTTGAAGCTTTCTTT. Its translation is CASSLRFEAFF.

The rearrangement uses TRBV18 and TRBJ1-5; no clear D. V was clipped by 4 bases and J by 5 bases, with 9 bases between them. Germline V gene lookup returns CDR1 KGHSH and CDR2 LQKENI. The length of the CDR3 is 13 residues. The CDR3 bases are TGTGCCAGCTCACAGGACGGATATCAGCCCCAGCATTTT. It codes for CASSQDGYQPQHF.